This entry lists 28 T cell receptor beta chains sequenced from one sample in a study of blood T cells in healthy people across ages. Primers used in a second PCR of about 6 to 11 cycles were a sample-barcoded 5' primer and a J-beta primer mix. Each CDR3 protein gets one entry after TCRdb re-called the 5' RACE reads with MiXCR. The data show 450,000 to 700,000 distinct CDR3 sequences, with roughly 28% seen just once and roughly 18% held by the top ten. Sequenced material: blood. The source of these receptors is a woman in her sixties or seventies in good health.

This clonotype was seen only a few times. The V gene is TRBV16, the J gene TRBJ2-3; no firm D call. The CDR3 is made up of 14 amino acids. Trimming shortened V by 0 bases and J by 0 bases, and 4 bases separated the two germline ends. Looked up from germline, CDR1 is KGHSY and CDR2 is FQNENV. The DNA of the CDR3 is TGTGCCAGCAGCCAATCCACGAGCACAGATACGCAGTATTTT. Its protein product is CASSQSTSTDTQYF.

The chain has TRBV4-1 and TRBJ2-7; the match to TRBD1 covers 9 bases. The CDR3 consists of 15 residues. With 0 bases clipped from V and 7 bases from J, the junction kept 7 bases outside the gene matches. Germline V gene data show CDR1 as MGHRA and CDR2 as YSYEKL. The CDR3 DNA reads TGCGCCAGCAGCCAAGATCCGGGACAGGGACCGGAGCAGTACTTC. This sequence encodes CASSQDPGQGPEQYF.

This chain joins TRBV6-5 and TRBJ1-2; D unresolved. This CDR3 contains 12 residues. Deletions cut 10 bases from V and 4 bases from J, with 13 bases between. Germline CDR1 reads MNHEY; CDR2 reads SVGAGI. CDR3 DNA: TGTGCCACCAAGAAAGGGTCCTATGGCTACACCTTC. Translation: CATKKGSYGYTF.

The rearrangement links TRBV11-2 to TRBJ2-7, with 12 bases fitting TRBD2. The DNA end favors TRBJ2-5, so the J call may be wrong. The CDR3 length is 16 residues. The germline V gene encodes CDR1 SGHAT and CDR2 FQNNGV. The CDR3: CASSYLGTSGQETQYF. In DNA, the CDR3 is TGTGCCAGCAGCTATCTCGGGACTAGCGGGCAAGAGACCCAGTACTTC.

This clonotype was counted at least ten times. This rearrangement joins TRBV18 to TRBJ2-5; 7 nucleotides line up with TRBD1. This CDR3 spans 13 amino acids. V lost 8 bases and J lost 4; bases outside the gene matches: 7. Germline assignment: CDR1 KGHSH and CDR2 LQKENI. CDR3 in amino acids: CASSPRQGETQYF. CDR3 nucleotide sequence: TGTGCCAGCAGCCCCCGACAGGGAGAGACCCAGTACTTC.

As concerns this clonotype: At one end the junction does not follow the germline gene, possibly because of a read error. The chain uses TRBV5-1 and TRBJ2-1; D possibly corresponds to TRBD2 (5 bases). Germline V gene lookup returns CDR1 SGHRS and CDR2 YFSETQ. CDR3 size: 16 residues. The CDR3 DNA follows: TGCGCCAGCGGCTTGGGCGGAGGACCAACCCACAATGGGCAGTTCTTC. Translating it yields CASGLGGGPTHNGQFF.

This clonotype has a handful of counts. The chain carries TRBV11-1 and TRBJ2-1; D is perhaps TRBD1 (6 bases). This CDR3 region has 15 residues. Trimming took 5 bases from V and 6 from J, leaving 17 bases between them. Germline V gene sequence: CDR1 SGHAT, CDR2 FQDESV (reference sequence). This CDR3 reads CASSPAGGTVNEQFF. CDR3 coding DNA: TGTGCCAGCAGCCCCGCTGGGGGCACTGTCAATGAGCAGTTCTTC.

This clonotype was counted only a few times. The rearrangement links TRBV5-1 to TRBJ1-2; 9 nucleotides align to TRBD1. CDR1 is SGHRS, CDR2 YFSETQ, per germline. The CDR3 extends over 15 amino acids. The V segment lost 3 bases and the J segment 12 bases; nucleotides outside the gene matches: 15. Written as DNA, the CDR3 is TGCGCCAGCAGCTCCACAGGGGGCGCGGGTATTGAGAACACCTTC. Its protein product is CASSSTGGAGIENTF.

This CDR3 is CASSSLDSYGYTF. The CDR3 DNA is TGTGCCAGCAGCTCGCTCGACAGTTATGGCTACACCTTC. The chain carries TRBV7-9 and TRBJ1-2; D may be TRBD1 (5 bases). Germline lookup yields CDR1 SEHNR and CDR2 FQNEAQ (reference sequence). V lost 4 bases and J 5 bases, leaving 11 bases between the germline ends. There are 13 residues in the CDR3. The full variable domain, completed using reference TRBV7-9 and TRBJ1-2, is DTGVSQNPRHKITKRGQNVTFRCDPISEHNRLYWYRQTLGQGPEFLTYFQNEAQLEKSRLLSDRFSAERPKGSFSTLEIQRTEQGDSAMYLCASSSLDSYGYTFGSGTRLTVV.

This clonotype turned up a few times. This sequence joins TRBV15 and TRBJ1-1; the D is unclear. CDR3 length: 15 residues. V shed 0 bases and J shed 4 bases, with 12 bases lying between them. Per germline, CDR1 LNHNV and CDR2 YYDKDF (reference sequence). Written as DNA, the CDR3 is TGTGCCACCAGCAGAGAACTCAGTTTAGCCACTGAAGCTTTCTTT. Its translation: CATSRELSLATEAFF.

The chain joins TRBV11-1 to TRBJ2-1, with TRBD2 matching over 8 bases. The CDR3 totals 12 residues. V was pared by 6 bases and J by 12 bases, with 7 bases of the junction left unmatched. Germline V gene sequence: CDR1 SGHAT, CDR2 FQDESV (reference sequence). The CDR3 region has the DNA TGTGCCAGCAGGTCCGGGACTAGGGCGCAGTTCTTC. Amino acid sequence: CASRSGTRAQFF.

V is TRBV7-2 and J is TRBJ1-1; a weak D match, TRBD1 (6 bases). V shed 5 bases and J shed 1 base, with 14 bases lying between them. Germline CDR1 SGHTA, CDR2 FQGNSA. The CDR3 runs to 15 residues. CDR3 protein: CASSLGQTRNTEAFF. The CDR3 region has the DNA TGTGCCAGCAGCCTCGGACAGACGAGGAACACTGAAGCTTTCTTT.

CDR3 in amino acids: CSVGRNTEAFF. The CDR3 nucleotides are TGCAGCGTTGGGCGGAACACTGAAGCTTTCTTT. The chain employs TRBV29-1 and TRBJ1-1; no firm D call. Germline V CDR1 and CDR2: SQVTM, ANQGSEA. V was shortened by 4 bases and J by 1 base, with 4 bases between the two germline ends. The CDR3 runs to 11 residues.

This chain joins TRBV6-5 and TRBJ1-2; 7 nucleotides agree with TRBD1. V lost 6 bases to trimming and J lost 4 bases; unmatched junction nucleotides: 11. The CDR3 consists of 15 residues. Germline-derived CDR1 and CDR2 are MNHEY and SVGAGI. The CDR3 loop reads CASRGTAPTGYGYTF. The CDR3 nucleotides read TGTGCCAGCAGGGGGACAGCGCCAACGGGCTATGGCTACACCTTC.

V usage is TRBV28 and J usage is TRBJ2-2; TRBD2 matches 7 bases. Germline CDR1 reads MDHEN; CDR2 reads SYDVKM. With V trimmed by 3 bases and J by 5 bases, 15 bases remained unmatched. This CDR3 is built from 18 residues. CDR3 region: CASSFVRLAAGRTGELFF. The CDR3 bases are TGTGCCAGCAGTTTCGTTCGTCTAGCGGCAGGAAGGACCGGGGAGCTGTTTTTT.

The chain carries TRBV9 and TRBJ2-3, with D tentatively TRBD2 (6 bases). V was cut by 6 bases and J by 3 bases, with 14 bases left in between. Germline CDR1 SGDLS, CDR2 YYNGEE. CDR3 length: 14 amino acids. CDR3 nucleotides: TGTGCCAGCAACTACTTAGCGGAAACAGATACGCAGTATTTT. It yields the protein CASNYLAETDTQYF.

In its sample, this clonotype was seen a few times. The chain's CDR3 is CASSLRGTSGGPSTDTQYF. CDR3 nucleotide sequence: TGCGCCAGCAGCTTGCGAGGGACTAGCGGGGGCCCCAGCACAGATACGCAGTATTTT. The chain is built from TRBV5-1 and TRBJ2-3; 14 bases align to TRBD2. Germline lookup yields CDR1 SGHRS and CDR2 YFSETQ. This CDR3 has 19 amino acids. After removal of 1 base from V and 0 bases from J, the junction contained 7 bases not matched to a gene.

The DNA of the CDR3 is TGTGCCAGCAGCTTAGGTTCAGAGCGGGCGCAGTATTTT. Its protein product is CASSLGSERAQYF. This sequence joins TRBV7-2 and TRBJ2-3, with D possibly matching TRBD2 (6 bases). Trimming cost V 1 base and J 10 bases, with 12 bases left between them. Germline assignment: CDR1 SGHTA and CDR2 FQGNSA. The CDR3 runs to 13 residues.

This clonotype has more than one count but fewer than ten. The chain links TRBV3-1 to TRBJ2-1; 10 bases fit TRBD2. The CDR3 runs 13 residues. Germline CDR1 and CDR2: LGHDT and YNNKEL (reference sequence). With 5 bases clipped from V and 9 bases from J, the junction kept 4 bases outside the gene matches. CDR3 in amino acids: CASSARLAGEQFF. The CDR3 nucleotides are TGTGCCAGCAGCGCGCGACTAGCGGGTGAGCAGTTCTTC.

The rearrangement joins TRBV4-2 to TRBJ2-5; 12 bases match TRBD2. The CDR3 extends over 20 amino acids. J lost 1 base, V lost 0 bases, and 12 bases had no gene match. Germline lookup yields CDR1 LGHNA and CDR2 YNFKEQ. This chain's CDR3 is CASSQDPPTKTSGGQETQYF. CDR3 in DNA: TGTGCCAGCAGCCAAGATCCACCGACCAAGACTAGCGGGGGCCAAGAGACCCAGTACTTC.

This clonotype showed up just a few times. This chain joins TRBV20-1 and TRBJ2-3, with 9 bases lining up with TRBD2. V trimming: 1 base; J trimming: 1 base; junction bases outside the gene matches: 6. CDR3 size: 16 residues. Germline-derived CDR1 and CDR2 are DFQATT and SNEGSKA (reference sequence). The CDR3 nucleotides read TGCAGTGCTAGAGGCCCCCAGCGGGGGGGCACAGATACGCAGTATTTT. Residues: CSARGPQRGGTDTQYF.

The rearrangement links TRBV29-1 to TRBJ1-4, with a weak D call TRBD1 (6 bases). This CDR3 contains 17 residues. V shed 3 bases and J shed 10 bases, with 27 bases lying between them. CDR1 and CDR2 from the germline V gene are SQVTM and ANQGSEA. The CDR3 nucleotides read TGCAGCGTTGAGGGAGACCCGACAGGAGGCCGGTATAGAAAACTGTTTTTT. Amino acid sequence: CSVEGDPTGGRYRKLFF.

This clonotype was picked up a small number of times. The chain links TRBV20-1 to TRBJ2-7, with 10 bases aligning to TRBD1. Germline V gene lookup returns CDR1 DFQATT and CDR2 SNEGSKA (reference sequence). This CDR3 is built from 15 residues. V lost 5 bases and J lost 1; bases outside the gene matches: 8. This CDR3 is CSAENRDRGSYEQYF. The CDR3 nucleotides read TGCAGTGCTGAAAACCGGGACAGGGGTTCCTACGAGCAGTACTTC.

This clonotype was recorded a few times. The chain employs TRBV12-3 or TRBV12-4 and TRBJ2-7, with 7 bases matching TRBD1. This CDR3 region has 12 residues. V lost 3 bases to trimming and J lost 9 bases; unmatched junction nucleotides: 5. The CDR3 protein is CASSFSQGTQYF. The DNA for the CDR3 is TGTGCCAGCAGTTTTTCACAGGGGACGCAGTACTTC.

The chain carries TRBV20-1 and TRBJ2-5, with D unresolved. This CDR3 spans 12 amino acids. Between the trimmed V and J ends, which lost 4 bases and 6 bases, there was a span of 12 bases. Germline V CDR1 and CDR2: DFQATT, SNEGSKA (reference sequence). CDR3 in amino acids: CSATSLSQTQYF. In nucleotides, the CDR3 is TGCAGTGCTACCTCCCTCAGTCAGACCCAGTACTTC.

This clonotype was seen only once. The chain has TRBV23-1 and TRBJ1-5; D is unresolved. TRBV23-1 is treated as an ORF (open reading frame) with a function not yet certain. This CDR3 region has 12 residues. V lost 10 bases, J lost 4 bases, and 11 bases lay in between. DNA for the CDR3: TGCGCCACCCCGAAACAGAATCAGCCCCAGCATTTT. This sequence encodes CATPKQNQPQHF.

A remark on this clonotype: One end of the junction is discordant with germline, which a read error may explain. The chain carries TRBV2 and TRBJ2-1, with 8 nucleotides matching TRBD1. The CDR3 is 15 amino acids. CDR1 SNHLY and CDR2 FYNNEI come from the germline V gene. The CDR3 protein is CASSASQGAFNEQLF. CDR3 in DNA: TGTGCCAGCAGTGCAAGTCAGGGGGCGTTCAATGAGCAGCTCTTC.

This clonotype was detected a few times. The chain recombines TRBV5-1 with TRBJ1-2; TRBD1 agrees at 8 bases. Germline CDR1 is SGHRS and CDR2 is YFSETQ. The V and J ends lost 3 bases and 8 bases, in that order; junction bases with no gene match: 9. The CDR3 totals 14 residues. CDR3 protein: CASSSLGTGQGYTF. CDR3 coding DNA: TGCGCCAGCAGCTCCTTGGGGACAGGCCAGGGCTACACCTTC.